These 29 T cell receptor beta chains were sequenced from one sample in a study of OX40 agonist ivuxolimab in advanced cancers. Profiling relied on immunoSEQ multiplex PCR, and the TCRdb table lists in-frame clones only, not all of them. The data hold 45,000 to 60,000 clones, with about nine tenths observed a single time. This specimen consisted of CD4+ or CD8+ T cells sorted from blood, obtained in a trial of the OX40 agonist ivuxolimab. These receptors originate from an adult with an advanced solid tumor such as melanoma, head and neck, liver or kidney cancer.

The chain recombines TRBV5-1 with TRBJ2-5; 8 bases line up with TRBD1. The germline V gene encodes CDR1 SGHRS and CDR2 YFSETQ. Trimming cost V 1 base and J 5 bases; bases outside gene matches: 16. The CDR3 contains 18 residues. DNA of the CDR3: TGCGCCAGCAGCTTGAACTCCCCCGGGACAGGCCTAAGGGAGACCCAGTACTTC. Its protein is CASSLNSPGTGLRETQYF.

This clone occurred once. The rearrangement joins TRBV5-1 to TRBJ1-5; weak D call: TRBD1 (6 bases). V lost 1 base to trimming and J lost 0 bases, with 11 bases between them. The CDR3 spans 16 residues. Looked up from germline, CDR1 is SGHRS and CDR2 is YFSETQ. The CDR3 loop reads CASSLFAGDSNQPQHF. The CDR3 DNA follows: TGCGCCAGCAGCTTGTTTGCAGGGGATAGCAATCAGCCCCAGCATTTT.

The CDR3 region has the DNA TGTGCCACCAGCAGCTTTAACCGACAGGGGAAGGAGACCCAGTACTTC. Translating it yields CATSSFNRQGKETQYF. V and J are TRBV15 and TRBJ2-5; 8 bases align to TRBD1. The trim removed 3 bases at V and 5 bases at J, leaving 11 bases unmatched. Germline lookup yields CDR1 LNHNV and CDR2 YYDKDF (reference sequence). This CDR3 is built from 16 residues.

The chain uses TRBV7-2 and TRBJ2-5; 12 bases align to TRBD2. The CDR3 extends over 16 amino acids. Trimming took 6 bases from V and 5 from J; bases not matched to a gene: 10. From germline, CDR1 is SGHTA and CDR2 FQGNSA. CDR3 amino acids: CASRLLAGGALETQYF. The CDR3 DNA reads as TGTGCCAGCAGACTACTAGCGGGAGGCGCATTGGAGACCCAGTACTTC.

V and J are TRBV7-6 and TRBJ2-1, with 9 bases that match TRBD2. The V and J ends lost 4 bases and 3 bases, in that order; junction bases with no gene match: 4. CDR1 is SGHVS, CDR2 FNYEAQ, per germline. The CDR3 loop spans 15 amino acids. DNA of the CDR3: TGTGCCAGCAGCTCTGGCGGGGGGGACTACAATGAGCAGTTCTTC. Protein sequence: CASSSGGGDYNEQFF.

This clone was detected only a few times. This rearrangement joins TRBV10-2 to TRBJ2-5; the match to TRBD2 covers 13 bases. Germline trimming cut 8 bases from V and 1 base from J; bases unmatched to any gene: 1. The germline V gene encodes CDR1 WSHSY and CDR2 SAAADI. This CDR3 is 14 amino acids long. The CDR3 region is CASGTSGTQETQYF. For the CDR3, the DNA is TGCGCCAGCGGGACTAGCGGGACCCAAGAGACCCAGTACTTC.

This clone was detected a few times. The chain uses TRBV6-6 and TRBJ1-2; 11 bases are shared with TRBD1. J lost 2 bases, V lost 2 bases, and 1 base had no gene match. CDR1 is MNHNY, CDR2 SVGAGI, per germline (reference sequence). CDR3 length: 15 amino acids. The CDR3: CASSYRTGGNYGYTF. CDR3 sequence (DNA): TGTGCCAGCAGTTACAGGACAGGGGGCAACTATGGCTACACCTTC.

The V gene is TRBV29-1, the J gene TRBJ2-1, with D perhaps matching TRBD1 (6 bases). The germline V gene has CDR1 SQVTM and CDR2 ANQGSEA. Deletions cut 0 bases from V and 12 bases from J, with 15 bases between. The CDR3 sequence is 13 residues long. The CDR3 loop is CSVEDPGGPGQFF. For the CDR3, the DNA is TGCAGCGTTGAAGATCCTGGGGGCCCAGGGCAGTTCTTC.

The V call is TRBV12-2, the J call TRBJ2-7; TRBD2, the D gene given by the table, was not confirmed from the DNA. TRBV12-2 represents a pseudogene. The CDR3 is 11 residues long. The CDR3 bases are TGTGCAAGTCGCTCACTCTACGAGCAGTACTTC. Its protein is CASRSLYEQYF.

This clone was counted a single time. V usage is TRBV19 and J usage is TRBJ2-1; tentative D call: TRBD2 (6 bases). With 2 bases removed from V and 5 bases from J, the gap between germline ends came to 13 bases. Germline CDR1 reads LNHDA; CDR2 reads SQIVND (reference sequence). The CDR3 is made up of 15 amino acids. CDR3: CASSIYGSNHNEQFF. The CDR3 DNA reads as TGTGCCAGTAGTATATACGGGAGTAACCACAATGAGCAGTTCTTC.

This clone was detected once. The chain is built from TRBV9 and TRBJ1-2; D remains ambiguous. Trimming cost V 0 bases and J 2 bases, with 5 bases left between them. The CDR3 is 13 amino acids. The V gene's germline CDR1 is SGDLS and CDR2 YYNGEE. The CDR3 nucleotides read TGTGCCAGCAGCGTAGTGGGGAACTATGGCTACACCTTC. It translates to CASSVVGNYGYTF.

This rearrangement joins TRBV2 to TRBJ2-3, with TRBD2 identical over 7 bases. After removal of 1 base from V and 1 base from J, the junction contained 8 bases not matched to a gene. The germline V gene encodes CDR1 SNHLY and CDR2 FYNNEI. The CDR3 spans 17 residues. This CDR3 reads CASSEGPLAVGTDTQYF. Written as DNA, the CDR3 is TGTGCCAGCAGTGAAGGACCTCTAGCGGTTGGCACAGATACGCAGTATTTT.

CDR3 sequence (DNA): TGTGCCAGCAGCTTAGGAATAGCGGGGGTCTACGAGCAGTACTTC. This gives the protein CASSLGIAGVYEQYF. The V and J genes are TRBV11-2 and TRBJ2-7, with 9 bases aligning to TRBD2. This CDR3 region has 15 residues. From germline, CDR1 is SGHAT and CDR2 FQNNGV. J gave up 3 bases and V 1 base, and 4 bases lay outside the gene matches.

The V gene is TRBV28, the J gene TRBJ2-7, with unresolved D. CDR1 and CDR2 from the germline V gene are MDHEN and SYDVKM. V lost 2 bases and J lost 2, with 10 bases in between. This CDR3 has 14 residues. CDR3 nucleotides: TGTGCCAGCAGTTTAAGGACCGATCCCTACGAGCAGTACTTC. This sequence encodes CASSLRTDPYEQYF. The complete variable domain, with remaining parts taken from reference TRBV28 and TRBJ2-7, reads DVKVTQSSRYLVKRTGEKVFLECVQDMDHENMFWYRQDPGLGLRLIYFSYDVKMKEKGDIPEGYSVSREKKERFSLILESASTNQTSMYLCASSLRTDPYEQYFGPGTRLTVT.

This chain joins TRBV28 and TRBJ2-1; 12 nucleotides match TRBD2. Unmatched junction bases numbered 7, after V lost 5 bases and J lost 5 bases. Germline CDR1 reads MDHEN; CDR2 reads SYDVKM. This CDR3 is 16 amino acids long. The CDR3 region has the DNA TGTGCCAGCAGTCTGATCTCTAGCGGGAGGGACAATGAGCAGTTCTTC. It specifies CASSLISSGRDNEQFF.

V is TRBV2 and J is TRBJ2-1; TRBD2 aligns across 9 bases. CDR1 and CDR2 from the germline V gene are SNHLY and FYNNEI. The V segment lost 8 bases and the J segment 3 bases; nucleotides outside the gene matches: 2. The CDR3 totals 13 residues. The CDR3 region has the DNA TGTGCCAGCCTAGCGGGAAACTACAATGAGCAGTTCTTC. Translating it yields CASLAGNYNEQFF.

The V and J genes are TRBV15 and TRBJ2-5; 8 bases are shared with TRBD1. Germline lookup yields CDR1 LNHNV and CDR2 YYDKDF (reference sequence). The CDR3 sequence is 15 residues long. The V and J ends lost 3 bases and 1 base, in that order; junction bases with no gene match: 4. The CDR3 sequence is CATSSGTGGQETQYF. In DNA form, the CDR3 reads TGTGCCACCAGCAGCGGGACAGGTGGCCAAGAGACCCAGTACTTC.

The V and J genes are TRBV7-9 and TRBJ2-1, with 11 bases matching TRBD2. Germline V lookup: CDR1 SEHNR, CDR2 FQNEAQ (reference sequence). The CDR3 is made up of 15 amino acids. Losses at the gene ends were 5 bases for V and 8 bases for J; bases not matched to a gene: 8. DNA for the CDR3: TGTGCCAGCAGCCAGGGACTAGCGGCTTGGGATGAGCAGTTCTTC. As protein: CASSQGLAAWDEQFF.

The chain links TRBV19 to TRBJ1-5, with D tentatively TRBD1 (5 bases). Trimming left V 1 base short and J 7 bases short, with 11 bases between. The CDR3 runs 14 residues. Germline V lookup: CDR1 LNHDA, CDR2 SQIVND (reference sequence). CDR3 DNA: TGTGCCAGTAGTATAGCGGGGCTAGGGCAGCCCCAGCATTTT. Translation gives CASSIAGLGQPQHF.

The chain combines TRBV19 with TRBJ2-3; TRBD2 matches 8 bases. The CDR3 has 17 residues. CDR1 is LNHDA, CDR2 SQIVND, per germline (reference sequence). J was trimmed by 5 bases and V by 3 bases; bases with no gene match: 13. CDR3 sequence: CASSIPGTRSARDTQYF. DNA of the CDR3: TGTGCCAGTAGTATTCCTGGGACTAGATCAGCCCGAGATACGCAGTATTTT.

This clone was seen only once. The chain couples TRBV9 to TRBJ2-1, with TRBD2 matching over 8 bases. The CDR3 consists of 15 residues. J gave up 10 bases and V 0 bases, and 9 bases lay outside the gene matches. Germline-derived CDR1 and CDR2 are SGDLS and YYNGEE. CDR3 DNA: TGTGCCAGCAGCGTAGCTGTCGGGAGGGCCTACGAGCAGTTCTTC. Its translation: CASSVAVGRAYEQFF.

V usage is TRBV28 and J usage is TRBJ2-7; tentative D call: TRBD1 (5 bases). Germline CDR1 reads MDHEN; CDR2 reads SYDVKM. This CDR3 contains 14 residues. The germline V and J ends were trimmed by 2 bases and 3 bases, with 11 bases remaining between them. Here the CDR3 reads CASSLEDTHYEQYF. The CDR3 DNA reads as TGTGCCAGCAGTTTAGAGGACACCCACTACGAGCAGTACTTC.

The chain has TRBV5-1 and TRBJ2-7; 10 nucleotides agree with TRBD2. CDR3 length: 15 residues. Germline V lookup: CDR1 SGHRS, CDR2 YFSETQ. V lost 4 bases to trimming and J lost 4 bases; unmatched junction nucleotides: 8. The CDR3 DNA reads as TGCGCCAGCAGCCCAGGGACTAGCGACGCTTACGAGCAGTACTTC. It codes for CASSPGTSDAYEQYF.

The chain has TRBV7-9 and TRBJ1-5; D might be TRBD1 (6 bases). With 5 bases removed from V and 2 bases from J, the gap between germline ends came to 16 bases. The CDR3 runs 16 residues. Germline V lookup: CDR1 SEHNR, CDR2 FQNEAQ (reference sequence). The CDR3 sequence: CASSEGTPWGNQPQHF. CDR3 coding DNA: TGTGCCAGCAGCGAAGGGACACCTTGGGGCAATCAGCCCCAGCATTTT. The full variable domain, rest sourced from reference TRBV7-9 and TRBJ1-5, is DTGVSQNPRHKITKRGQNVTFRCDPISEHNRLYWYRQTLGQGPEFLTYFQNEAQLEKSRLLSDRFSAERPKGSFSTLEIQRTEQGDSAMYLCASSEGTPWGNQPQHFGDGTRLSIL.

In DNA, the CDR3 is TGTGCCTGGAGTCCCGGATCTTTCTTT. Amino acid sequence: CAWSPGSFF. The V gene is TRBV30, the J gene TRBJ1-1, with D unclear. Trimming took 2 bases from V and 12 from J, leaving 7 bases between them. Germline CDR1 GTSNPN, CDR2 SVGIG (reference sequence). This CDR3 spans 9 amino acids.

This chain connects TRBV28 to TRBJ2-7; 16 bases map to TRBD2. The V gene end was trimmed by 2 bases and the J gene end by 4 bases; junction bases not matched to a gene: 5. The germline CDR1 and CDR2 sequences are MDHEN and SYDVKM. CDR3 length: 17 amino acids. CDR3 sequence: CASSLLGTSGRAYEQYF. DNA of the CDR3: TGTGCCAGCAGTTTACTAGGGACTAGCGGGAGGGCGTACGAGCAGTACTTC.

CDR3 in DNA: TGTGCCAGCAGCCGGCCATCCGAGGGCGACTATGGCTACACCTTC. It translates to CASSRPSEGDYGYTF. This chain uses TRBV9 with TRBJ1-2; D not resolved. With 4 bases removed from V and 3 bases from J, the gap between germline ends came to 16 bases. Germline V CDR1 and CDR2: SGDLS, YYNGEE. The length of the CDR3 is 15 residues.

The V and J genes are TRBV10-3 and TRBJ2-7; TRBD2 is a possible D gene (6 bases). Germline CDR1 and CDR2: ENHRY and SYGVKD. Trimming cost V 4 bases and J 3 bases, with 13 bases left between them. The CDR3 runs to 14 residues. CDR3 nucleotides: TGTGCCATCAGTGGCGGGGCAGAGAACTACGAGCAGTACTTC. This encodes CAISGGAENYEQYF.

This rearrangement joins TRBV4-3 to TRBJ1-1; possible D gene TRBD1, 5 bases. Trimming shortened V by 4 bases and J by 0 bases, and 18 bases separated the two germline ends. CDR1 is LGHNA, CDR2 YSLEER, per germline. The CDR3 has 17 amino acids. The DNA of the CDR3 is TGCGCCAGCAGCCTTGGGGGAGTCGGGTCCCTGAACACTGAAGCTTTCTTT. This sequence encodes CASSLGGVGSLNTEAFF.